Listed below are T cell receptor beta chains from one sample, sequenced in a study of T cells in Graves' hyperthyroidism and ophthalmopathy. A single record per CDR3 protein comes from TCRdb applying MiXCR to the multiplex PCR reads. The table has 300,000 to 450,000 distinct CDR3 sequences, around a quarter seen once. The sequenced material came from blood. The receptors come from a man in his fifties or sixties with Graves' hyperthyroidism. Each CDR3 is given with its conserved first and last residue. A D gene is named only where the DNA matches it firmly. Not all rows give a size; the values are once, few, many and, for expanded clones, a class.

>TRBD2|TRBV25-1|-|TRBJ2-3
CASSESLAGGDTQYF
TGTGCCAGCAGTGAATCTCTAGCGGGAGGCGATACGCAGTATTTT
>TRBD1|TRBV15|-|TRBJ2-7
CATSSEAGTAYEQYF
TGTGCCACCAGCAGTGAGGCCGGGACAGCTTACGAGCAGTACTTC
>-|TRBV19|few|TRBJ1-1
CASSIATENTEAFF
TGTGCCAGTAGTATTGCGACAGAGAACACTGAAGCTTTCTTT
>TRBD1|TRBV5-6|few|TRBJ2-2
CASSRDRGMDTGELFF
TGTGCCAGCAGTAGGGACAGGGGAATGGACACCGGGGAGCTGTTTTTT
>TRBD2|TRBV3-1|few|TRBJ2-5
CASSQREAQYF
TGTGCCAGCAGCCAGCGGGAGGCCCAGTACTTC
>TRBD1|TRBV6-2/TRBV6-3|-|TRBJ1-1
CASIPDRGLLAFF
TGTGCCAGCATTCCGGACAGGGGGCTACTCGCTTTCTTT
>-|TRBV19|-|TRBJ2-2
CASKSRTGELFF
TGTGCCAGTAAGAGTCGCACCGGGGAGCTGTTTTTT
>TRBD1|TRBV27|-|TRBJ2-2
CASSFLTGGNTGELFF
TGTGCCAGCAGTTTCCTGACAGGGGGAAACACCGGGGAGCTGTTTTTT
>-|TRBV5-1|-|TRBJ1-1
CASSTDSVLNTEAFF
TGCGCCAGCAGCACAGACTCCGTATTGAACACTGAAGCTTTCTTT
>TRBD2|TRBV2|many|TRBJ2-1
CASTLVTSGSAEQFF
TGTGCCAGCACCCTTGTGACTAGCGGGAGTGCTGAGCAGTTCTTC
>TRBD1|TRBV7-2|-|TRBJ2-5
CASSQGQGVQETQYF
TGCGCCAGCAGCCAAGGACAGGGGGTCCAAGAGACCCAGTACTTC
>-|TRBV2|many|TRBJ2-2
CASTFYTGELFF
TGTGCCAGCACTTTTTACACCGGGGAGCTGTTTTTT
>TRBD1|TRBV18|-|TRBJ2-7
CASSPMVRQGNEQYF
TGTGCCAGCTCCCCTATGGTGCGACAGGGGAACGAGCAGTACTTC
>TRBD2|TRBV7-3|-|TRBJ2-1
CASSFGLAGGSGDEQFF
TGTGCCAGCAGCTTTGGACTAGCGGGAGGTTCAGGGGATGAGCAGTTCTTC
>-|TRBV12-3/TRBV12-4|-|TRBJ2-7
CASSSTIPYEQYF
TGTGCCAGCAGTTCAACCATCCCCTACGAGCAGTACTTC
>-|TRBV20-1|few|TRBJ2-3
CSATLSLGYPDTQYF
TGCAGTGCTACTCTGTCGCTGGGATACCCAGATACGCAGTATTTT
>-|TRBV5-1|-|TRBJ2-6
CASSLVRDSGANVLTF
TGCGCCAGCAGCTTGGTCAGAGACTCTGGGGCCAACGTCCTGACTTTC
>-|TRBV6-2/TRBV6-3|-|TRBJ2-5
CASSWRQESQYF
TGTGCCAGCAGTTGGCGACAAGAGTCCCAGTACTTC
>-|TRBV5-6|-|TRBJ2-7
CASSLKGDLELEQYF
TGTGCCAGCAGCCTTAAGGGAGACCTGGAGCTCGAGCAGTACTTC
>TRBD1|TRBV11-2|many|TRBJ2-5
CASRRTGGQETQYF
TGTGCCAGCAGACGAACAGGGGGCCAAGAGACCCAGTACTTC
>-|TRBV30|-|TRBJ2-7
CAWSVQDHSEQYF
TGTGCCTGGAGTGTTCAGGACCATAGCGAGCAGTACTTC